These 18 T cell receptor beta chains share one sample of origin, sequenced in a study of sequential checkpoint blockade in melanoma. TCRdb keeps only in-frame clones here, not all; method: immunoSEQ multiplex PCR. Seen here are some 2,000 clones, 20% observed once, and the top ten hold about 13%. The treatment: randomized to nivolumab then ipilimumab (arm A) or the reverse (arm B). The sample here was tumor tissue (inferred from file names), taken from a patient given nivolumab and ipilimumab in sequence. These receptors were obtained from a human donor with melanoma.

This clone is labeled large. V is TRBV19 and J is TRBJ2-1; no firm D call. The CDR3 extends over 12 amino acids. The V end lost 3 bases, the J end lost 5 bases, and 5 bases lay between the germline ends. Germline CDR1 reads LNHDA; CDR2 reads SQIVND (reference sequence). CDR3 in amino acids: CASSILHNEQFF. CDR3 DNA: TGTGCCAGTAGTATCCTACACAATGAGCAGTTCTTC.

This clone counts as medium-sized. The chain is built from TRBV11-3 and TRBJ1-2; perhaps TRBD1 as D (6 bases). The CDR3 runs to 15 residues. The germline V gene encodes CDR1 SGHNT and CDR2 YENEEA. Trimming pared 4 bases from V and 4 bases from J, leaving 16 bases between. The CDR3 is CASSSRQEYVYGYTF. The CDR3 coding sequence is TGTGCCAGCAGCTCCCGACAGGAATATGTCTATGGCTACACCTTC.

On this clone: The same CDR3 is also encoded by other DNA sequences in this sample. This chain links TRBV6-8 with TRBJ1-1; D ambiguous. The germline gives CDR1 MNHGY, CDR2 SAAAGT. The CDR3 covers 13 residues. The germline V and J ends were trimmed by 6 bases and 1 base, with 9 bases remaining between them. This chain's CDR3 is CASSPGQNTEAFF. As DNA, the CDR3 is TGTGCCAGCAGCCCTGGGCAGAACACTGAAGCTTTCTTT.

This clone has a handful of counts. The V call is TRBV11-3, the J call TRBJ2-1, with TRBD1 as a possible D gene (6 bases). The V end was cut by 1 base, the J end by 7 bases, with 14 bases between. CDR1 and CDR2 from the germline V gene are SGHNT and YENEEA. The CDR3 runs 15 residues. The CDR3 nucleotides are TGTGCCAGCAGCTTAGTAGGCCAGGGGTTAAATGAGCAGTTCTTC. Protein: CASSLVGQGLNEQFF.

This clone was counted only a few times. V usage is TRBV28 and J usage is TRBJ2-3; 7 bases map to TRBD2. Per the germline V gene, CDR1 is MDHEN and CDR2 is SYDVKM. Trimming took 3 bases from V and 1 from J; bases not matched to a gene: 1. CDR3 length equals 14 residues. The CDR3 DNA sequence: TGTGCCAGCAGTTTCCGGGGGGGCACAGATACGCAGTATTTT. It encodes CASSFRGGTDTQYF.

In this sample, this clone is medium-sized. V is TRBV11-3 and J is TRBJ1-3, with D unclear. CDR1 is SGHNT and CDR2 is YENEEA in the germline V gene. The CDR3 is 14 amino acids. Trimming stripped 4 bases from V and 0 bases from J, with 7 bases between. CDR3 protein: CASSSRTSGNTIYF. The CDR3 nucleotides read TGTGCCAGCAGCTCTCGGACCTCTGGAAACACCATATATTTT.

This clone was found a few times. The gene calls are TRBV6-8 and TRBJ1-1; TRBD1 is a possible D gene (6 bases). From germline, CDR1 is MNHGY and CDR2 SAAAGT. The CDR3 runs 18 residues. V lost 6 bases to trimming and J lost 4 bases, with 27 bases between them. The CDR3 loop reads CASSLGLWAGARSTEAFF. As DNA, the CDR3 is TGTGCCAGCAGCTTGGGGCTCTGGGCAGGGGCTAGGAGCACTGAAGCTTTCTTT.

The rearrangement uses TRBV5-1 and TRBJ2-7, with D possibly matching TRBD2 (5 bases). The CDR3 is made up of 15 amino acids. Germline V gives CDR1 SGHRS, CDR2 YFSETQ. V was cut by 6 bases and J by 3 bases, with 19 bases left in between. CDR3 in DNA: TGCGCCAGCAAACCCGAGGCGGGTGCCATCTACGAGCAGTACTTC. Protein: CASKPEAGAIYEQYF.

The chain is built from TRBV6-8 and TRBJ1-1, with TRBD1 matching over 7 bases. The length of the CDR3 is 16 residues. CDR1 is MNHGY, CDR2 SAAAGT, per germline. V shed 2 bases and J 0 bases; nucleotides not matched to a gene: 6. The CDR3 DNA reads as TGTGCCAGCAGTTACCCTGGACAGGCCTTGAACACTGAAGCTTTCTTT. Encoded protein: CASSYPGQALNTEAFF.

This clone has just a few counts. The rearrangement links TRBV18 to TRBJ2-1; D unclear. The CDR3 sequence is 17 residues long. V was trimmed by 4 bases and J by 9 bases, leaving 25 bases between them. Germline V gives CDR1 KGHSH, CDR2 LQKENI. The CDR3 region is CASSLQYILSSGGEQFF. The DNA for the CDR3 is TGTGCCAGCTCACTCCAATATATACTCTCATCCGGTGGTGAGCAGTTCTTC. The full variable domain, in which reference TRBV18 and TRBJ2-1 provide the parts outside the CDR3, is NAGVMQNPRHLVRRRGQEARLRCSPMKGHSHVYWYRQLPEEGLKFMVYLQKENIIDESGMPKERFSAEFPKEGPSILRIQQVVRGDSAAYFCASSLQYILSSGGEQFFGPGTRLTVL.

This clone was counted only a few times. The V call is TRBV5-1, the J call TRBJ2-3; TRBD2 agrees at 10 bases. V gave up 4 bases and J gave up 7 bases; unmatched junction bases: 9. This CDR3 has 15 amino acids. The germline V gene has CDR1 SGHRS and CDR2 YFSETQ. This CDR3 is CASSLSGGSVNTQYF. Here the CDR3 DNA reads TGCGCCAGCAGCCTTAGCGGGGGGTCCGTGAATACGCAGTATTTT.

Judged by abundance, this clone is medium-sized. This chain uses TRBV9 with TRBJ2-3; 14 bases are shared with TRBD2. The CDR3 runs 18 residues. V was clipped by 0 bases and J by 1 base; unmatched bases: 4. Germline assignment: CDR1 SGDLS and CDR2 YYNGEE. Here the CDR3 DNA reads TGTGCCAGCAGCGTAGGGCGACTAGCGGGGGGGCGCACAGATACGCAGTATTTT. Encoded protein: CASSVGRLAGGRTDTQYF. The full variable domain, its missing parts supplied by reference TRBV9 and TRBJ2-3, is DSGVTQTPKHLITATGQRVTLRCSPRSGDLSVYWYQQSLDQGLQFLIQYYNGEERAKGNILERFSAQQFPDLHSELNLSSLELGDSALYFCASSVGRLAGGRTDTQYFGPGTRLTVL.

Within the sample, this clone is medium-sized. The chain joins TRBV11-3 to TRBJ2-7; 7 positions agree with TRBD1. The CDR3 spans 15 residues. The V gene end was trimmed by 4 bases and the J gene end by 1 base; junction bases not matched to a gene: 7. CDR1 and CDR2 (germline): SGHNT, YENEEA. In nucleotides, the CDR3 is TGTGCCAGCAGCTCCAACAGGGGTTGGTCCTACGAGCAGTACTTC. Protein product: CASSSNRGWSYEQYF. The variable domain in full, completed from reference TRBV11-3 and TRBJ2-7, reads EAGVVQSPRYKIIEKKQPVAFWCNPISGHNTLYWYLQNLGQGPELLIRYENEEAVDDSQLPKDRFSAERLKGVDSTLKIQPAELGDSAVYLCASSSNRGWSYEQYFGPGTRLTVT.

This chain connects TRBV5-1 to TRBJ2-5, with 9 positions matching TRBD2. V gave up 1 base and J gave up 2 bases; unmatched junction bases: 9. The length of the CDR3 is 17 residues. The germline CDR1 and CDR2 sequences are SGHRS and YFSETQ. The CDR3 DNA is TGCGCCAGCAGCTTGAAATACCTCCTAGCGGGACAAGAGACCCAGTACTTC. It specifies CASSLKYLLAGQETQYF.

By sample share, this clone is medium-sized (0.01 to 0.1%). The chain recombines TRBV11-3 with TRBJ1-5, with 8 bases matching TRBD1. Germline trimming cut 5 bases from V and 3 bases from J; bases unmatched to any gene: 3. Germline V gene lookup returns CDR1 SGHNT and CDR2 YENEEA. There are 14 residues in the CDR3. This chain's CDR3 is CASSMTGDNQPQHF. CDR3 nucleotide sequence: TGTGCCAGCAGCATGACAGGGGACAATCAGCCCCAGCATTTT. Looking up the rest from reference TRBV11-3 and TRBJ1-5 gives the full variable domain: EAGVVQSPRYKIIEKKQPVAFWCNPISGHNTLYWYLQNLGQGPELLIRYENEEAVDDSQLPKDRFSAERLKGVDSTLKIQPAELGDSAVYLCASSMTGDNQPQHFGDGTRLSIL.

The V gene is TRBV12-5, the J gene TRBJ1-2; 7 bases map to TRBD1. The germline V gene has CDR1 LGHNT and CDR2 FRNRAP. CDR3 length: 13 amino acids. The CDR3 sequence: CATAGTVNYGYTF. The CDR3 nucleotides read TGTGCCACGGCAGGGACAGTCAACTATGGCTACACCTTC.

The chain is built from TRBV6-8 and TRBJ1-2, with a weak D call TRBD1 (5 bases). Germline V CDR1 and CDR2: MNHGY, SAAAGT. Trimming removed 9 bases at V and 8 bases at J, with 16 bases between. The CDR3 has 12 amino acids. CDR3 bases: TGTGCCAGTTTTCGGGGCATGGGGGGCTACACCTTC. Encoded protein: CASFRGMGGYTF.

The J gene is TRBJ1-2, the V gene TRBV4-1, with D tentatively TRBD1 (5 bases). V was pared by 1 base and J by 4 bases, with 10 bases between. Germline V gene sequence: CDR1 MGHRA, CDR2 YSYEKL. The CDR3 runs to 14 residues. The CDR3 reads CASSQGSGSYGYTF. In DNA form, the CDR3 reads TGCGCCAGCAGCCAAGGATCAGGGAGCTATGGCTACACCTTC.